Below are 22 T cell receptor beta chains sequenced from a single sample in a study of radiation and T cells in renal cell carcinoma. Clones were sequenced by immunoSEQ multiplex PCR, and TCRdb holds only the in-frame ones, with some missing. The sample carries roughly 14,000 clones, about 56% recorded once. Stated treatment: treatment-naive control, cytoreductive nephrectomy. The source material was tumor tissue, sampled from a patient whose treatment was nephrectomy without radiotherapy. The receptors were gathered from a man aged 45 to 65 with renal cell carcinoma.

There are a few counts of this clone. CDR3 region: CASSSGSGAGPQHF. CDR3 coding DNA: TGTGCCAGCAGTTCCGGTTCCGGCGCCGGGCCCCAGCATTTT. This sequence joins TRBV27 and TRBJ1-5; D is undetermined. The germline gives CDR1 MNHEY, CDR2 SMNVEV (reference sequence). Trimming took off 4 bases at V and 9 bases at J, with 16 bases between the two ends. This CDR3 is 14 amino acids long.

J is TRBJ2-7 and V is TRBV6-1; the D gene is possibly TRBD2 (5 bases). V lost 11 bases, J lost 0 bases, and 14 bases lay in between. The germline V gene encodes CDR1 MNHNS and CDR2 SASEGT. The length of the CDR3 is 13 residues. CDR3 nucleotides: TGTGCCTTACTCCCGGGAAGCTCCTACGAGCAGTACTTC. It specifies CALLPGSSYEQYF.

The chain links TRBV4-2 to TRBJ2-7; TRBD2 matches 10 bases. This CDR3 comprises 15 residues. Germline CDR1 is LGHNA and CDR2 is YNFKEQ. The junction had 6 bases not matched to a gene; V was cut back by 3 bases and J by 4 bases. CDR3 residues: CASSHPSGGGYEQYF. Written as DNA, the CDR3 is TGTGCCAGCAGCCACCCTAGCGGGGGAGGGTACGAGCAGTACTTC.

The chain links TRBV28 to TRBJ1-2; 8 nucleotides match TRBD1. The CDR3 length is 12 residues. CDR1 is MDHEN, CDR2 SYDVKM, per germline. Trimming took 8 bases from V and 5 from J; bases not matched to a gene: 4. In DNA form, the CDR3 reads TGTGCCAGCTTGGGACAGGAATATGGCTACACCTTC. Protein: CASLGQEYGYTF.

The chain couples TRBV4-3 to TRBJ1-5, with D uncertain. CDR1 and CDR2 from the germline V gene are LGHNA and YSLEER. CDR3 size: 16 residues. V lost 0 bases and J 4 bases, leaving 13 bases between the germline ends. CDR3 coding DNA: TGCGCCAGCAGCCAAGAAACCCGCCGTGATAATCAGCCCCAGCATTTT. Protein product: CASSQETRRDNQPQHF.

This clone qualifies as medium-sized. The chain is built from TRBV11-2 and TRBJ1-1, with a possible D match to TRBD1 (5 bases). Germline values: CDR1 SGHAT, CDR2 FQNNGV. This CDR3 contains 13 residues. The V and J ends lost 3 bases and 1 base respectively, with 6 bases between them. CDR3 in amino acids: CASSLGENTEAFF. In DNA, the CDR3 is TGTGCCAGCAGCTTGGGGGAGAACACTGAAGCTTTCTTT.

This clone was recorded only once. The chain carries TRBV6-5 and TRBJ2-1, with TRBD2 identical over 11 bases. This CDR3 is 15 amino acids long. Germline CDR1 is MNHEY and CDR2 is SVGAGI. The junction had 4 bases not matched to a gene; V was cut back by 4 bases and J by 5 bases. CDR3 region: CASSLAGGPHNEQFF. In DNA form, the CDR3 reads TGTGCCAGCAGTTTAGCGGGAGGGCCCCACAATGAGCAGTTCTTC.

The chain couples TRBV30 to TRBJ2-3, with 10 bases identical to TRBD1. This CDR3 spans 14 amino acids. V shed 7 bases and J 4 bases; nucleotides not matched to a gene: 8. Germline V lookup: CDR1 GTSNPN, CDR2 SVGIG (reference sequence). Here the CDR3 DNA reads TGTGCCTCACCGGGACAGGGGAACGCAGATACGCAGTATTTT. This codes for CASPGQGNADTQYF.

This clone was observed a handful of times. The CDR3 loop reads CASTPYIGNTEAFF. The CDR3 DNA reads TGTGCCAGCACTCCTTACATAGGGAACACTGAAGCTTTCTTT. This chain connects TRBV6-6 to TRBJ1-1; D is ambiguous. Trimming took off 7 bases at V and 1 base at J, with 13 bases between the two ends. CDR1 and CDR2 from the germline V gene are MNHNY and SVGAGI (reference sequence). This CDR3 spans 14 amino acids.

The chain uses TRBV6-5 and TRBJ1-2, with a weak D call TRBD1 (6 bases). The length of the CDR3 is 15 residues. Germline CDR1 is MNHEY and CDR2 is SVGAGI. Trimming cost V 4 bases and J 5 bases, with 17 bases left between them. CDR3 coding DNA: TGTGCCAGCAGTTCTACAGGGCGGTCGGTTTATGGCTACACCTTC. Translation gives CASSSTGRSVYGYTF.

The rearrangement uses TRBV4-3 and TRBJ1-4; TRBD1 aligns across 7 bases. Looked up from germline, CDR1 is LGHNA and CDR2 is YSLEER. CDR3 length: 13 amino acids. J was trimmed by 8 bases and V by 6 bases; bases with no gene match: 6. CDR3 loop: CASRHQGGEKLFF. The CDR3 nucleotides read TGCGCCAGCAGACACCAGGGGGGGGAAAAACTGTTTTTT.

This chain uses TRBV29-1 with TRBJ2-1, with D perhaps TRBD2 (6 bases). This CDR3 is 14 amino acids long. Trimming pared 5 bases from V and 0 bases from J, leaving 11 bases between. Looked up from germline, CDR1 is SQVTM and CDR2 is ANQGSEA. CDR3 DNA: TGCAGCGTTCCTTCGCGGGGCTCCTACAATGAGCAGTTCTTC. Translation gives CSVPSRGSYNEQFF.

The V gene is TRBV7-3, the J gene TRBJ2-3; D perhaps matches TRBD2 (5 bases). The germline V and J ends were trimmed by 5 bases and 1 base, with 13 bases remaining between them. From germline, CDR1 is SGHTA and CDR2 FQGTGA. The CDR3 contains 15 residues. This CDR3 is CASSPSISGTDTQYF. For the CDR3, the DNA is TGTGCCAGCAGCCCCTCGATTAGCGGCACAGATACGCAGTATTTT. The full variable domain, with the rest looked up from reference TRBV7-3 and TRBJ2-3, is GAGVSQTPSNKVTEKGKYVELRCDPISGHTALYWYRQSLGQGPEFLIYFQGTGAADDSGLPNDRFFAVRPEGSVSTLKIQRTERGDSAVYLCASSPSISGTDTQYFGPGTRLTVL.

The chain has TRBV27 and TRBJ2-7; D assignment may be TRBD1 or TRBD2 (5 bases each). The CDR3 is made up of 13 amino acids. Germline-derived CDR1 and CDR2 are MNHEY and SMNVEV (reference sequence). Trimming removed 3 bases at V and 4 bases at J, with 10 bases between. The DNA for the CDR3 is TGTGCCAGCAGTTTGGGGGAACAGTACGAGCAGTACTTC. It specifies CASSLGEQYEQYF.

This clone showed up just a few times. The chain uses TRBV11-2 and TRBJ1-4, with D possibly being TRBD1 (6 bases). The CDR3 runs to 15 residues. From germline, CDR1 is SGHAT and CDR2 FQNNGV. V lost 1 base and J 4 bases, leaving 10 bases between the germline ends. CDR3 sequence reads: CASSLGQEDNEKLFF. CDR3 nucleotides: TGTGCCAGCAGCTTAGGACAGGAGGATAATGAAAAACTGTTTTTT.

This clone was recorded a few times. The DNA for the CDR3 is TGTGCCAGCAGCGTAGGCGGGACAGTGACTTGGGAGCAGTACTTC. Its protein product is CASSVGGTVTWEQYF. The rearrangement uses TRBV9 and TRBJ2-7, with D maybe TRBD1 (7 bases). CDR1 is SGDLS, CDR2 YYNGEE, per germline. The CDR3 is 15 residues long. Deletions cut 0 bases from V and 7 bases from J, with 17 bases between. Using reference TRBV9 and TRBJ2-7 for the parts outside the CDR3, the full variable domain is DSGVTQTPKHLITATGQRVTLRCSPRSGDLSVYWYQQSLDQGLQFLIQYYNGEERAKGNILERFSAQQFPDLHSELNLSSLELGDSALYFCASSVGGTVTWEQYFGPGTRLTVT.

V gene TRBV7-2 combines with J gene TRBJ1-2, with TRBD1 matching over 7 bases. The germline gives CDR1 SGHTA, CDR2 FQGNSA. Germline trimming cut 5 bases from V and 2 bases from J; bases unmatched to any gene: 14. The CDR3 totals 17 residues. The CDR3 here is CASSRDSLLTINYGYTF. CDR3 bases: TGTGCCAGCAGCCGGGACAGTCTACTCACTATCAACTATGGCTACACCTTC.

The CDR3 nucleotides are TGTGCCTGGAGGGCCGACGGGCCTGAGCAGTACTTC. Its protein product is CAWRADGPEQYF. The V gene is TRBV30, the J gene TRBJ2-7; D is unclear. This CDR3 has 12 amino acids. CDR1 is GTSNPN, CDR2 SVGIG, per germline (reference sequence). The V and J ends lost 3 bases and 7 bases respectively, with 13 bases between them. Drawing the rest from reference TRBV30 and TRBJ2-7, the complete variable domain is SQTIHQWPATLVQPVGSPLSLECTVEGTSNPNLYWYRQAAGRGLQLLFYSVGIGQISSEVPQNLSASRPQDRQFILSSKKLLLSDSGFYLCAWRADGPEQYFGPGTRLTVT.

The chain combines TRBV7-2 with TRBJ2-1; possibly TRBD1 for D (6 bases). The V and J ends lost 4 bases and 0 bases respectively, with 10 bases between them. The germline gives CDR1 SGHTA, CDR2 FQGNSA. This CDR3 is built from 15 residues. The CDR3 bases are TGTGCCAGCAGCTACAGGGCGAGCTCCTACAATGAGCAGTTCTTC. It specifies CASSYRASSYNEQFF.

For this clone: At one of its ends the junction is not consistent with the germline gene, which may arise from a read error. The chain recombines TRBV6-5 with TRBJ1-2; D gene uncertain. CDR3 length: 14 residues. Per the germline V gene, CDR1 is MNHEY and CDR2 is SVGAGI. The DNA for the CDR3 is TGTGCCAGCAGTGACCTGGGTTGGGTCTATGGCTACGCCTTC. Protein: CASSDLGWVYGYAF.

V usage is TRBV28 and J usage is TRBJ1-5; maybe TRBD1 (6 bases). The CDR3 consists of 15 residues. The V end lost 1 base, the J end lost 2 bases, and 9 bases lay between the germline ends. The V gene's germline CDR1 is MDHEN and CDR2 SYDVKM. CDR3 loop: CASSLSRQGNQPQHF. The CDR3 region has the DNA TGTGCCAGCAGTTTATCCCGACAGGGCAATCAGCCCCAGCATTTT.

The J gene is TRBJ2-7, the V gene TRBV7-9, with 9 bases that match TRBD1. CDR3 length: 15 amino acids. Losses at the gene ends were 4 bases for V and 0 bases for J; bases not matched to a gene: 4. Germline V gene data show CDR1 as SEHNR and CDR2 as FQNEAQ (reference sequence). The CDR3: CASSSGTGNSYEQYF. In DNA form, the CDR3 reads TGTGCCAGCAGCTCGGGGACAGGGAACTCCTACGAGCAGTACTTC.